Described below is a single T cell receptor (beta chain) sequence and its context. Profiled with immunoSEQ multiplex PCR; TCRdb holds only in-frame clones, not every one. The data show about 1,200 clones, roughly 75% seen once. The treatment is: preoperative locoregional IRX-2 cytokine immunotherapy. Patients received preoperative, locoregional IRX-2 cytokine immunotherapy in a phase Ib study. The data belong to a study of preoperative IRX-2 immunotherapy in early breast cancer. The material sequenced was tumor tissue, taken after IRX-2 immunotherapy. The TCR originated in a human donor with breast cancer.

The CDR3: CASIMTSTDTQYF. The CDR3 DNA is TGTGCCAGCATTATGACTAGTACAGATACGCAGTATTTT. The rearrangement joins TRBV6-8 to TRBJ2-3; tentatively, D is TRBD2 (6 bases). Germline-derived CDR1 and CDR2 are MNHGY and SAAAGT. This CDR3 contains 13 residues. V shed 7 bases and J shed 3 bases, with 11 bases lying between them.